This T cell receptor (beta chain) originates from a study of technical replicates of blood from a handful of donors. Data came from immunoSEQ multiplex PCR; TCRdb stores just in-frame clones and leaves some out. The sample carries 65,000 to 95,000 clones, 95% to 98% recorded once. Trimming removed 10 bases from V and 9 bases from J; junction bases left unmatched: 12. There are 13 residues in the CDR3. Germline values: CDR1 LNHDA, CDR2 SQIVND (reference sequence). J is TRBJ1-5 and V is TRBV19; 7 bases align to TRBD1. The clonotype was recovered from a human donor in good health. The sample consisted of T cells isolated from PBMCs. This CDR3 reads CAITGTAGGPQHF. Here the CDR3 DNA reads TGTGCCATTACCGGGACAGCCGGGGGGCCCCAGCATTTT.